This T cell receptor beta chain was retrieved from a study of T-cell memory formation after mild COVID-19 (dated by TCRdb to about 2021). As for the study more broadly: Most TCR sequence clusters were specific to one of the two donors. T-cell clones expanding and contracting after mild COVID-19 in a couple of donors were tracked by longitudinal TCRalpha and TCRbeta repertoire sequencing. The cohort comprised two young, previously healthy adult volunteers, one female and one male.

About this clonotype itself: The antigen it binds to is not known. No much larger clone exists at a distance of one base, and base qualities are not known.

Sequencing took place on an Illumina NovaSeq 6000. cDNA libraries for TCRalpha and TCRbeta were prepared by 5'RACE using constant-segment primers, with sample barcodes and unique molecular identifiers added. Trizol reagent was used to extract RNA from every sample. The libraries were amplified in two PCR steps, and the second step added a second sample barcode and Illumina TruSeq adapters. Sequencing of libraries was performed on an Illumina NovaSeq with 2 x 150 bp paired-end reads. In the paper's pipeline: Reads were demultiplexed and collapsed into UMI-guided consensus sequences with migec v1.2.7. With mixcr v2.1.11, UMI consensuses were aligned to TRA and TRB V and J templates and assembled into clonotypes. A clonotype was counted as expanded or contracted only if both edgeR and NoisET called the change significant, with noise models trained on biological replicates. For edgeR calls, a false discovery rate-adjusted p below 0.01 and a log2 fold-change threshold of 1 were applied. PCA with hierarchical clustering of max-normalized trajectories of the 1000 most abundant clonotypes was used as exploratory dynamics analysis. Separately sequenced CD4+ and CD8+ repertoires were used to assign the CD4 or CD8 phenotype of responding clones. TCRdb took the public reads, trimmed them with fastp at Q25, ran MiXCR for clone calling and kept in-frame beta chains. Each entry merges the rows of one CDR3 protein and shows their most common DNA and genes. These V and J calls are TCRdb output, not the study's own analysis. The sample table contains 100,000 or so distinct CDR3 sequences; only one count was recorded for roughly 11% of them. Of the sample, about 40% is held by the ten largest clones.

PBMCs were isolated by Ficoll-Paque density gradient centrifugation. What the work shows at the level of the full study, not this receptor alone: Some responding clones were detected in pre-infection memory, suggesting pre-existing cross-reactive memory T cells joined the SARS-CoV-2 response. Contracting CD4+ clones turned up mainly in the CM and EM memory subsets, whereas EMRA was where CD8+ clones were enriched. Whether the second-wave clones peaking on day 37 were SARS-CoV-2 specific was not confirmed. The study included only a couple of mild cases, and larger cohorts that include severe cases with pre-infection samples were judged to be necessary. From day 15 to 85, contracting clones showed balanced CD4/CD8 phenotypes, whereas a second wave of clones that expanded from day 15 to 37 leaned towards CD4+.

What was sequenced was PBMCs or a T cell subset sorted from them (not recorded which). This TCR came from a young man who had mild COVID-19 (a few samples of this study predate the infection). The sample titles of this study are shuffled in the database, so cell type and time point are left out; the donor was told from shared clones.

The nucleotides are TGTGCCAGCAGCTGGGGGGACGGGGGGAATGACGAGCAGTACTTC. Translated, it gives CASSWGDGGNDEQYF. The chain links TRBV5-4 with TRBJ2-7, with 7 central nucleotides matching TRBD2. The CDR3 numbers 15 residues from cysteine through phenylalanine. The CDR3 DNA has 45 bases and is translated from base 1. Sequences SGHNT (CDR1) and YYREEE (CDR2) are obtained from the germline V gene (reference sequence). After removal of 3 bases from V and 5 bases from J, the junction retains 11 bases not matched to a gene.